Listed below are T cell receptor beta chains from one sample, sequenced in a study of T cell responses to AZD1222 COVID-19 vaccine. The method was immunoSEQ multiplex PCR; TCRdb's version includes in-frame clones alone and lacks a portion of them. The sample has about 140,000 clones, around 93% seen once; the top ten hold approximately 3.5%. The sample was peripheral blood, taken 28 days after the second AZD1222 dose. These receptors originate from an adult who received the AZD1222 COVID-19 vaccine. The CDR3 runs from the conserved cysteine through the conserved F or W. D genes are given only for firm matches. The size entry is marked missing in some rows and otherwise reads once, few, many or a size class.

D: NA; size: NA; V: TRBV6-4; J: TRBJ2-5; CDR3: CASSVRERFRETQYF; DNA: TGTGCCAGCAGTGTCAGGGAAAGGTTTCGAGAGACCCAGTACTTC
D: TRBD2; size: NA; V: TRBV10-3; J: TRBJ2-7; CDR3: CAITVGGPGEQYF; DNA: TGTGCCATCACCGTGGGAGGGCCGGGGGAGCAGTACTTC
D: TRBD1; size: NA; V: TRBV18; J: TRBJ1-2; CDR3: CASSLSGGGYTF; DNA: TGTGCCAGCTCACTCTCAGGGGGTGGCTACACCTTC
D: TRBD1; size: NA; V: TRBV7-9; J: TRBJ2-3; CDR3: CASSEGQGATDTQYF; DNA: TGTGCCAGCAGCGAGGGACAGGGGGCGACAGATACGCAGTATTTT
D: NA; size: NA; V: TRBV9; J: TRBJ2-2; CDR3: CASGGNTGELFF; DNA: TGTGCCAGCGGGGGGAACACCGGGGAGCTGTTTTTT
D: NA; size: NA; V: TRBV6-5; J: TRBJ2-3; CDR3: CASSYHRARGTDTQYF; DNA: TGTGCCAGCAGTTACCACAGGGCACGAGGCACAGATACGCAGTATTTT
D: NA; size: NA; V: TRBV19; J: TRBJ2-2; CDR3: CASSIGGTGELFF; DNA: TGTGCCAGTAGTATAGGCGGCACCGGGGAGCTGTTTTTT
D: NA; size: NA; V: TRBV2; J: TRBJ1-1; CDR3: CASSEATENTEAFF; DNA: TGTGCCAGCAGTGAAGCGACAGAAAACACTGAAGCTTTCTTT
D: NA; size: NA; V: TRBV19; J: TRBJ1-1; CDR3: CASSWGGKGTEAFF; DNA: TGTGCCAGTAGCTGGGGGGGCAAGGGCACTGAAGCTTTCTTT
D: TRBD1; size: NA; V: TRBV19; J: TRBJ1-2; CDR3: CASSIGDSPNYGYTF; DNA: TGTGCCAGTAGTATTGGGGACAGCCCTAACTATGGCTACACCTTC
D: NA; size: once; V: TRBV5-1; J: TRBJ1-3; CDR3: CASSLSGDSGNTIYF; DNA: TGCGCCAGCAGCTTGTCCGGAGACTCTGGAAACACCATATATTTT
D: TRBD1; size: NA; V: TRBV28; J: TRBJ1-2; CDR3: CASSTGGTRYGYTF; DNA: TGTGCCAGCAGTACAGGGGGCACACGCTATGGCTACACCTTC
D: NA; size: once; V: TRBV5-1; J: TRBJ1-2; CDR3: CASSSWTEGYTF; DNA: TGCGCCAGCAGCTCCTGGACAGAAGGCTACACCTTC
D: TRBD2; size: NA; V: TRBV24-1; J: TRBJ2-3; CDR3: CATSAPLAGSTDTQYF; DNA: TGTGCCACCAGTGCCCCCTTAGCGGGGAGCACAGATACGCAGTATTTT
D: TRBD1; size: NA; V: TRBV28; J: TRBJ1-1; CDR3: CASSSGQLMNTEAFF; DNA: TGTGCCAGCAGTTCGGGACAGCTAATGAACACTGAAGCTTTCTTT
D: NA; size: NA; V: TRBV28; J: TRBJ2-3; CDR3: CASSWGRDTQYF; DNA: TGTGCCAGCAGTTGGGGGAGGGATACGCAGTATTTT
D: NA; size: NA; V: TRBV5-1; J: TRBJ1-1; CDR3: CASSLEGTNTEAFF; DNA: TGCGCCAGCAGCTTGGAGGGGACTAACACTGAAGCTTTCTTT
D: TRBD1; size: once; V: TRBV6-5; J: TRBJ2-7; CDR3: CASSRITGTGLVQYF; DNA: TGTGCCAGCAGCCGAATCACCGGGACAGGGCTTGTGCAGTACTTC
D: TRBD1; size: NA; V: TRBV7-3; J: TRBJ2-1; CDR3: CASSSDRAPYNEQFF; DNA: TGTGCCAGCAGCTCCGACAGGGCCCCATACAATGAGCAGTTCTTC
D: TRBD1; size: once; V: TRBV5-4; J: TRBJ1-3; CDR3: CASSHGTDSGNTIYF; DNA: TGTGCCAGCAGCCATGGGACAGACTCTGGAAACACCATATATTTT
D: NA; size: NA; V: TRBV5-4; J: TRBJ1-2; CDR3: CASSLGETYGYTF; DNA: TGTGCCAGCAGCTTGGGGGAGACCTATGGCTACACCTTC
D: TRBD2; size: NA; V: TRBV3-1/TRBV3-2; J: TRBJ2-1; CDR3: CASSPRVAGVSSSYNEQFF; DNA: TGTGCCAGCAGCCCGAGGGTAGCGGGCGTTAGTAGCTCCTACAATGAGCAGTTCTTC
D: NA; size: NA; V: TRBV7-8; J: TRBJ1-2; CDR3: CASSLRTGRAYGYTF; DNA: TGTGCCAGCAGCTTACGAACCGGCAGGGCCTATGGCTACACCTTC
D: NA; size: once; V: TRBV5-1; J: TRBJ1-4; CDR3: CASSSFIGLGDEKLFF; DNA: TGCGCCAGCAGCTCATTTATAGGGCTGGGAGATGAAAAACTGTTTTTT
D: NA; size: NA; V: TRBV7-2; J: TRBJ1-2; CDR3: CASSPIRWGGRGYTF; DNA: TGTGCCAGCAGCCCGATCCGATGGGGGGGTCGGGGCTACACCTTC
D: NA; size: NA; V: TRBV9; J: TRBJ2-1; CDR3: CASSEGTYNEQFF; DNA: TGTGCCAGCAGCGAAGGGACTTACAATGAGCAGTTCTTC
D: NA; size: NA; V: TRBV11-2; J: TRBJ2-1; CDR3: CASSWGYEQFF; DNA: TGTGCCAGCAGCTGGGGTTATGAGCAGTTCTTC